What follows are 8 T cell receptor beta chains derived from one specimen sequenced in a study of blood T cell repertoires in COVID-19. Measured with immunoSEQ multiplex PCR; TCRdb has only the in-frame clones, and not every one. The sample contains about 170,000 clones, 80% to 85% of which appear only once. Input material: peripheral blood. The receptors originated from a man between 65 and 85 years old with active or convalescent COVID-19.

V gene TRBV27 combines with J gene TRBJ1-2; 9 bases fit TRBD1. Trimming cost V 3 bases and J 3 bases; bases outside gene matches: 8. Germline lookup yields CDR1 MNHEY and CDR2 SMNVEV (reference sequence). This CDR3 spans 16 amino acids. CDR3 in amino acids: CASSFVGTGKDYGYTF. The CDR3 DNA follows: TGTGCCAGCAGTTTTGTCGGGACAGGGAAGGACTATGGCTACACCTTC.

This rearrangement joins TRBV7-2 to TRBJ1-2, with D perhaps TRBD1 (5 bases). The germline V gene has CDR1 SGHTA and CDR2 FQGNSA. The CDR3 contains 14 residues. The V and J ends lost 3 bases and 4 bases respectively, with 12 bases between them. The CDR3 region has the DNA TGTGCCAGCAGCTTTAAGGGGCTTGGCTATGGCTACACCTTC. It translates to CASSFKGLGYGYTF. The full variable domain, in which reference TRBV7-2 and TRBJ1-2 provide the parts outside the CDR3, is GAGVSQSPSNKVTEKGKDVELRCDPISGHTALYWYRQSLGQGLEFLIYFQGNSAPDKSGLPSDRFSAERTGGSVSTLTIQRTQQEDSAVYLCASSFKGLGYGYTFGSGTRLTVV.

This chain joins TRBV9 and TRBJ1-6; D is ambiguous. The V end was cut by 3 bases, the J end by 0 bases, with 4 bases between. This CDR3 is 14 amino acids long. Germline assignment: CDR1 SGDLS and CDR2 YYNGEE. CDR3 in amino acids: CASSGGSYNSPLHF. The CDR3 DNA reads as TGTGCCAGCAGCGGAGGCTCCTATAATTCACCCCTCCACTTT.

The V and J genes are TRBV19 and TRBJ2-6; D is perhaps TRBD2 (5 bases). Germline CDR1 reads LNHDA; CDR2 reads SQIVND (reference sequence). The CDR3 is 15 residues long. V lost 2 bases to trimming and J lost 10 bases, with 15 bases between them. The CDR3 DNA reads TGTGCCAGTAGTATATTTGGACCGACGGGGAACGTCCTGACTTTC. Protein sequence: CASSIFGPTGNVLTF.

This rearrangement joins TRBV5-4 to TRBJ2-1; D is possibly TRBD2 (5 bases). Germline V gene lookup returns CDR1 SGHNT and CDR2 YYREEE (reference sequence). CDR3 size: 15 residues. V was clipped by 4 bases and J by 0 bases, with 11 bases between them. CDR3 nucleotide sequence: TGTGCCAGCAGCCAAGGACTCCGCTCCTACAATGAGCAGTTCTTC. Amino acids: CASSQGLRSYNEQFF.

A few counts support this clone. The CDR3 is CASSLVEQGNTGELFF. CDR3 DNA: TGCGCCAGCAGCTTGGTTGAACAGGGTAACACCGGGGAGCTGTTTTTT. This rearrangement joins TRBV5-1 to TRBJ2-2; the D gene is possibly TRBD1 (6 bases). The V gene lost 0 bases and the J gene lost 2 bases, with 11 bases spanning the gap. There are 16 residues in the CDR3. Germline assignment: CDR1 SGHRS and CDR2 YFSETQ.

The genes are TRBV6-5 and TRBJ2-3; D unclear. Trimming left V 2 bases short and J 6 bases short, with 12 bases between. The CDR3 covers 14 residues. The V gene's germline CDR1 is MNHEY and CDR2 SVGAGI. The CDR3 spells CASSYELAQDTQYF. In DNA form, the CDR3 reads TGTGCCAGCAGTTACGAATTAGCTCAGGATACGCAGTATTTT.

The DNA for the CDR3 is TGTGCCAGTAGTATAGCTAGGAGGACAGACAATCACGAAAATTCACCCCTCCACTTT. It specifies CASSIARRTDNHENSPLHF. The chain recombines TRBV19 with TRBJ1-6, with D maybe TRBD1 (6 bases). The CDR3 sequence is 19 residues long. V was pared by 1 base and J by 7 bases, with 23 bases between. Germline V gene lookup returns CDR1 LNHDA and CDR2 SQIVND (reference sequence).